The next 12 T cell receptor beta chains were all read from a single sample in a study of T-cell reconstitution after alpha-beta-depleted transplantation in children listed by TCRdb under 2016. No antigen has been identified for these receptors. Libraries were constructed by PCR. Sequencing relied on an Illumina HiSeq 2500. To normalize quantification of the TCRbeta repertoire, the TCR libraries were built with molecular barcoding that relied on unique molecular identifiers. The raw public data were reprocessed by TCRdb itself: fastp quality trimming at Q25, MiXCR clonotype calling, in-frame beta chains only. CDR3 protein duplicates are merged, each entry listing the most common genes and DNA. Here the sample has about 300,000 distinct CDR3 sequences; about 7.3% occur a single time. Clones ranked in the top ten supply around 10% of the sample. The sample's treatment or condition, from its label and the paper: allogeneic hematopoietic cell transplantation with graft depleted of TCRalphabeta T cells and CD19 B cells.

The research as a whole found: Hyperexpanded clone frequencies declined over subsequent months; after one year, T-cell counts and TCRbeta diversity were mostly attributed to newly produced T cells.

The sequencing used peripheral blood, collected 360 days after TCRalphabeta/CD19-depleted stem cell transplant. Every receptor here comes from a female patient between 2 and 15 years old who had a stem cell transplant for Fanconi anemia, so the T cells may come from the graft donor.

This clonotype came up many times. The V call is TRBV12-3 or TRBV12-4, the J call TRBJ2-3; 9 nucleotides agree with TRBD1. With V trimmed by 4 bases and J by 8 bases, 7 bases remained unmatched. The CDR3 has 14 amino acids. CDR3 sequence: CASSSGQGMGTQYF. CDR3 coding DNA: TGTGCCAGCAGTTCCGGACAGGGGATGGGTACGCAGTATTTT.

This chain joins TRBV7-4 and TRBJ1-5, with 9 bases identical to TRBD1. Germline-derived CDR1 and CDR2 are SGHVT and SQSDAQ. V gave up 1 base and J gave up 0 bases; unmatched junction bases: 10. The length of the CDR3 is 19 residues. As DNA, the CDR3 is TGTGCCAGCAGCTTAGTAGGAGGGGGACAGGGAAATAGCAATCAGCCCCAGCATTTT. Translating it yields CASSLVGGGQGNSNQPQHF.

This clonotype was found many times. The gene calls are TRBV12-3 or TRBV12-4 and TRBJ1-1, with a weak D call TRBD1 (6 bases). This CDR3 region has 14 residues. Trimming removed 3 bases from V and 5 bases from J, with 13 bases in between. Here the CDR3 DNA reads TGTGCCAGCAGTTTTACAGGGAGGGGAACTGAAGCTTTCTTT. The encoded protein is CASSFTGRGTEAFF.

This clonotype was counted at least ten times. This chain uses TRBV7-6 with TRBJ2-1; no clear D gene. The CDR3 is made up of 17 amino acids. CDR1 is SGHVS and CDR2 is FNYEAQ in the germline V gene. The V end was cut by 5 bases, the J end by 1 base, with 18 bases between. CDR3 sequence reads: CASSTFRSRQSYNEQFF. The CDR3 DNA sequence: TGTGCCAGCAGCACCTTTAGGAGCCGCCAATCCTACAATGAGCAGTTCTTC.

V is TRBV12-5 and J is TRBJ2-2, with D possibly matching TRBD2 (5 bases). The germline V and J ends were trimmed by 5 bases and 4 bases, with 5 bases remaining between them. This CDR3 contains 12 residues. Germline assignment: CDR1 LGHNT and CDR2 FRNRAP. The CDR3 protein is CASGGGTGELFF. DNA of the CDR3: TGTGCTAGTGGTGGAGGCACCGGGGAGCTGTTTTTT.

This clonotype was seen at least ten times. The chain employs TRBV7-9 and TRBJ2-2, with TRBD2 matching over 7 bases. The CDR3 runs to 14 residues. The germline CDR1 and CDR2 sequences are SEHNR and FQNEAQ (reference sequence). The J segment lost 6 bases and the V segment lost 1 base, leaving 2 bases of the junction unmatched. The CDR3 loop reads CASSLEAGPGELFF. CDR3 nucleotide sequence: TGTGCCAGCAGCTTAGAAGCGGGGCCCGGGGAGCTGTTTTTT.

This clonotype was observed at least ten times. The V gene is TRBV12-3 or TRBV12-4, the J gene TRBJ2-5, with 8 positions matching TRBD2. The CDR3 has 13 residues. The junction had 1 base not matched to a gene; V was cut back by 6 bases and J by 1 base. Here the CDR3 DNA reads TGTGCCAGCAGAAGCGGGGGCCAAGAGACCCAGTACTTC. Translated, it gives CASRSGGQETQYF.

Many counts were recorded for this clonotype. This rearrangement joins TRBV20-1 to TRBJ1-5; D unclear. Trimming removed 1 base from V and 6 bases from J, with 19 bases in between. The length of the CDR3 is 16 residues. Germline assignment: CDR1 DFQATT and CDR2 SNEGSKA (reference sequence). The CDR3 is CSARAGLGRIFQPQHF. The CDR3 DNA is TGCAGTGCTAGAGCAGGTTTGGGGAGGATTTTTCAGCCCCAGCATTTT.

This clonotype has a handful of counts. The V call is TRBV7-3, the J call TRBJ2-5; no firm D call. Germline V CDR1 and CDR2: SGHTA, FQGTGA. The germline V and J ends were trimmed by 4 bases and 8 bases, with 11 bases remaining between them. CDR3 length: 12 amino acids. This chain's CDR3 is CASSSPGGTQYF. CDR3 DNA sequence: TGTGCCAGCAGCTCCCCAGGTGGTACCCAGTACTTC.

This chain connects TRBV20-1 to TRBJ2-7, with D perhaps matching TRBD1 (6 bases). This CDR3 region has 18 residues. Trimming removed 4 bases from V and 0 bases from J, with 25 bases in between. Germline V gene sequence: CDR1 DFQATT, CDR2 SNEGSKA (reference sequence). The CDR3 DNA follows: TGCAGTGCTACACCTTACAGGGACACTAGACCCAGCTCCTACGAGCAGTACTTC. It encodes CSATPYRDTRPSSYEQYF.

The V and J genes are TRBV7-2 and TRBJ2-3; D is unresolved. The CDR3 runs to 14 residues. Germline V gene sequence: CDR1 SGHTA, CDR2 FQGNSA. The ends were cut back, 5 bases at V and 2 bases at J, with 11 bases in the middle. The CDR3 DNA follows: TGTGCCAGCAGCCCTCAGAGCACCACAGATACGCAGTATTTT. Protein sequence: CASSPQSTTDTQYF.

This clonotype was detected many times. The chain carries TRBV20-1 and TRBJ2-7, with 8 bases lining up with TRBD2. The CDR3 extends over 13 amino acids. Per the germline V gene, CDR1 is DFQATT and CDR2 is SNEGSKA (reference sequence). The trim removed 0 bases at V and 3 bases at J, leaving 1 base unmatched. The CDR3 region has the DNA TGCAGTGCTAGAGATGCGGGGGGCTACGAGCAGTACTTC. Its translation is CSARDAGGYEQYF.